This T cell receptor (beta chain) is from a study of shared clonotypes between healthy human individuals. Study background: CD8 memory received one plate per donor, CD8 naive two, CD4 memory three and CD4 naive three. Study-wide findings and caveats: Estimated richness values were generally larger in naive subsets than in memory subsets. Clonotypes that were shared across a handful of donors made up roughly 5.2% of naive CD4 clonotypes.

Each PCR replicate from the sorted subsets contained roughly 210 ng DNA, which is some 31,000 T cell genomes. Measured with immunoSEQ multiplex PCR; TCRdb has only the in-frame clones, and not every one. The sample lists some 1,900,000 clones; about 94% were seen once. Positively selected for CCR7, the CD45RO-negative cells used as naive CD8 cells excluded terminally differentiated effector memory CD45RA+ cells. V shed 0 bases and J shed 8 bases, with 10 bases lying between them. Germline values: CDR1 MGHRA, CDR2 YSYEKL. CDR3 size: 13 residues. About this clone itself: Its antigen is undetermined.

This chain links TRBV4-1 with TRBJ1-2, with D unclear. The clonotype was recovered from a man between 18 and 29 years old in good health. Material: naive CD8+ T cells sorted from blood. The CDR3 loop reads CASSQDWELGYTF. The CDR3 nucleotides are TGCGCCAGCAGCCAAGATTGGGAATTAGGCTACACCTTC.